The 22 T cell receptor beta chains below come from one sample, sequenced in a study of blood T cell repertoires in COVID-19. Sequencing used immunoSEQ multiplex PCR; TCRdb keeps in-frame clones, though not all of them. Altogether about 170,000 clones are present, roughly 80% being singletons, with the ten largest covering 11%. The sequencing input was peripheral blood. Every receptor here comes from a man in his sixties or seventies with active or convalescent COVID-19.

The V call is TRBV19, the J call TRBJ2-3; the match to TRBD2 covers 13 bases. The length of the CDR3 is 20 residues. Germline V CDR1 and CDR2: LNHDA, SQIVND (reference sequence). With V trimmed by 1 base and J by 0 bases, 10 bases remained unmatched. In DNA form, the CDR3 reads TGTGCCAGTAGTATAGGCGCGGGACTAGCGGGGTATACTAGCACAGATACGCAGTATTTT. It codes for CASSIGAGLAGYTSTDTQYF. Based on the CDR3 plus reference TRBV19 and TRBJ2-3, the full variable domain is DGGITQSPKYLFRKEGQNVTLSCEQNLNHDAMYWYRQDPGQGLRLIYYSQIVNDFQKGDIAEGYSVSREKKESFPLTVTSAQKNPTAFYLCASSIGAGLAGYTSTDTQYFGPGTRLTVL.

The chain recombines TRBV18 with TRBJ2-5, with D maybe TRBD2 (6 bases). Germline V CDR1 and CDR2: KGHSH, LQKENI. This CDR3 has 15 amino acids. V was clipped by 0 bases and J by 4 bases, with 12 bases between them. The CDR3 DNA is TGTGCCAGCTCACCACCGGAGGGGTCGAGAGAGACCCAGTACTTC. Residues: CASSPPEGSRETQYF.

The V and J genes are TRBV7-2 and TRBJ1-5; D ambiguous. Germline CDR1 and CDR2: SGHTA and FQGNSA. V shed 5 bases and J shed 0 bases, with 14 bases lying between them. There are 16 residues in the CDR3. This CDR3 is CASSRSQAISNQPQHF. The CDR3, as DNA: TGTGCCAGCAGCCGGTCGCAGGCGATTAGCAATCAGCCCCAGCATTTT.

The chain combines TRBV6-6 with TRBJ1-2; 8 nucleotides match TRBD1. The germline CDR1 and CDR2 sequences are MNHNY and SVGAGI (reference sequence). J lost 4 bases, V lost 0 bases, and 1 base had no gene match. The CDR3 runs 14 residues. The CDR3 reads CASSYSGQAYGYTF. CDR3 sequence (DNA): TGTGCCAGCAGTTACTCGGGACAGGCCTATGGCTACACCTTC.

This sequence joins TRBV6-2 or TRBV6-3 and TRBJ1-5; 7 bases are shared with TRBD1. With 2 bases clipped from V and 6 bases from J, the junction kept 7 bases outside the gene matches. This CDR3 has 15 residues. The germline V gene has CDR1 MNHEY and CDR2 SVGEGT. The CDR3 here is CASSYPGTAGQPQHF. In DNA form, the CDR3 reads TGTGCCAGCAGTTACCCAGGGACAGCCGGTCAGCCCCAGCATTTT.

The chain combines TRBV30 with TRBJ2-3; tentatively, D is TRBD1 (6 bases). This CDR3 comprises 11 residues. CDR1 and CDR2 from the germline V gene are GTSNPN and SVGIG (reference sequence). The V and J ends lost 8 bases and 4 bases respectively, with 10 bases between them. CDR3 in amino acids: CAQQGSDTQYF. The CDR3 region has the DNA TGTGCCCAACAGGGTTCAGATACGCAGTATTTT.

The V call is TRBV20-1, the J call TRBJ2-1; D is possibly TRBD2 (6 bases). Germline V gene lookup returns CDR1 DFQATT and CDR2 SNEGSKA (reference sequence). Trimming cost V 4 bases and J 10 bases, with 8 bases left between them. The CDR3 spans 10 residues. The CDR3 DNA follows: TGCAGTGCTAATAGCGGAGAGCAGTTCTTC. Encoded protein: CSANSGEQFF.

The genes are TRBV6-4 and TRBJ2-3; 10 nucleotides line up with TRBD1. J gave up 4 bases and V 6 bases, and 7 bases lay outside the gene matches. This CDR3 comprises 15 residues. Germline CDR1 and CDR2: MRHNA and SNTAGT. CDR3 amino acids: CASRKDRGLADTQYF. The CDR3 coding sequence is TGTGCCAGCAGGAAAGACAGGGGGCTCGCAGATACGCAGTATTTT.

This clone was recorded once. The chain uses TRBV28 and TRBJ1-2; D is perhaps TRBD1 (5 bases). The CDR3 length is 14 residues. V lost 2 bases and J 6 bases, leaving 13 bases between the germline ends. Germline V lookup: CDR1 MDHEN, CDR2 SYDVKM. CDR3 in DNA: TGTGCCAGCAGTTTAGGTGGCGGGACTAATGGCTACACCTTC. Its protein product is CASSLGGGTNGYTF.

This chain connects TRBV7-2 to TRBJ1-2, with 9 bases that match TRBD1. The germline V gene has CDR1 SGHTA and CDR2 FQGNSA. The CDR3 consists of 16 residues. The V gene end was trimmed by 3 bases and the J gene end by 4 bases; junction bases not matched to a gene: 9. The CDR3 nucleotides are TGTGCCAGCAGCTTCTCCCCCGGGACAGGGACCTATGGCTACACCTTC. This codes for CASSFSPGTGTYGYTF.

This clone has a single count. This sequence joins TRBV12-3 or TRBV12-4 and TRBJ2-5; unclear D gene. V gave up 5 bases and J gave up 4 bases, with 8 bases separating them. This CDR3 comprises 12 residues. The CDR3 sequence is CASSPSSETQYF. CDR3 DNA sequence: TGTGCCAGCAGTCCTTCCTCAGAGACCCAGTACTTC.

The chain employs TRBV6-6 and TRBJ1-5; the D is unclear. Germline loops: CDR1 MNHNY, CDR2 SVGAGI (reference sequence). The V gene lost 2 bases and the J gene lost 0 bases, with 8 bases spanning the gap. The CDR3 spans 15 residues. CDR3 sequence: CASSYGGDSNQPQHF. CDR3 in DNA: TGTGCCAGCAGTTACGGCGGGGATAGCAATCAGCCCCAGCATTTT.

The chain is built from TRBV11-2 and TRBJ1-1; possible D gene TRBD1, 6 bases. There are 16 residues in the CDR3. Per the germline V gene, CDR1 is SGHAT and CDR2 is FQNNGV. V shed 5 bases and J shed 7 bases, with 23 bases lying between them. CDR3 amino acids: CASSPGGRLQGHEAFF. The CDR3 bases are TGTGCCAGCAGCCCCGGAGGCCGTTTACAGGGCCATGAAGCTTTCTTT.

This chain joins TRBV13 and TRBJ1-1, with D perhaps matching TRBD1 (5 bases). The germline CDR1 and CDR2 sequences are PRHDT and FYEKMQ (reference sequence). The CDR3 has 15 amino acids. Trimming stripped 4 bases from V and 0 bases from J, with 12 bases between. CDR3 nucleotides: TGTGCCAGCAGCTCCCTCCAGGGATTGAACACTGAAGCTTTCTTT. It yields the protein CASSSLQGLNTEAFF.

The V and J genes are TRBV27 and TRBJ2-7; D perhaps matches TRBD1 (5 bases). This CDR3 has 14 residues. V was clipped by 4 bases and J by 4 bases, with 14 bases between them. Germline CDR1 is MNHEY and CDR2 is SMNVEV (reference sequence). CDR3 nucleotides: TGTGCCAGCAGTTCCCAGACAGATTCGTACGAGCAGTACTTC. Translation: CASSSQTDSYEQYF.

A few counts support this clone. The rearrangement links TRBV7-2 to TRBJ1-1; D not certain. The CDR3 has 14 amino acids. CDR1 and CDR2 from the germline V gene are SGHTA and FQGNSA. V lost 3 bases to trimming and J lost 1 base, with 9 bases between them. The CDR3 sequence: CASSLKGGNTEAFF. The CDR3 DNA sequence: TGTGCCAGCAGCTTGAAGGGAGGGAACACTGAAGCTTTCTTT.

This clone was picked up one time. The chain couples TRBV30 to TRBJ1-2; TRBD1 is a possible D gene (5 bases). CDR1 and CDR2 (germline): GTSNPN, SVGIG (reference sequence). Trimming left V 0 bases short and J 4 bases short, with 15 bases between. The CDR3 spans 15 residues. CDR3 nucleotide sequence: TGTGCCTGGAGTGTACACACAGACAGCTTCTATGGCTACACCTTC. The encoded protein is CAWSVHTDSFYGYTF.

The gene calls are TRBV6-4 and TRBJ1-5; unclear D gene. The CDR3 is made up of 14 amino acids. V shed 3 bases and J shed 0 bases, with 6 bases lying between them. The V gene's germline CDR1 is MRHNA and CDR2 SNTAGT. CDR3 loop: CASSERPSNQPQHF. The CDR3 region has the DNA TGTGCCAGCAGTGAGAGGCCTAGCAATCAGCCCCAGCATTTT.

The genes are TRBV3-1 (or the pseudogene TRBV3-2) and TRBJ1-2, with TRBD1 identical over 7 bases. Germline V gene data show CDR1 as LGHDT and CDR2 as YNNKEL (reference sequence). V lost 5 bases, J lost 3 bases, and 15 bases stayed unmatched. CDR3 length: 17 amino acids. The DNA for the CDR3 is TGTGCCAGCAGCAAAGGCTGGGACAGCTCCCTCGACTATGGCTACACCTTC. It encodes CASSKGWDSSLDYGYTF.

This rearrangement joins TRBV7-2 to TRBJ2-5; no definite D call. The V gene's germline CDR1 is SGHTA and CDR2 FQGNSA. V lost 8 bases and J lost 4, with 14 bases in between. The length of the CDR3 is 13 residues. Written as DNA, the CDR3 is TGTGCCAGCTGCTCTTCTGTCCGAGAGACCCAGTACTTC. This gives the protein CASCSSVRETQYF.

The chain links TRBV3-1 (or the pseudogene TRBV3-2) to TRBJ2-7; 10 nucleotides match TRBD1. Trimming cost V 0 bases and J 4 bases; bases outside gene matches: 6. The CDR3 has 16 residues. Germline CDR1 reads LGHDT; CDR2 reads YNNKEL (reference sequence). The CDR3 spells CASSQDWGTGEYEQYF. The CDR3 DNA is TGTGCCAGCAGCCAAGATTGGGGGACAGGGGAATACGAGCAGTACTTC.

This clone has only one observation. V usage is TRBV19 and J usage is TRBJ2-7; TRBD2 agrees at 15 bases. Trimming at V came to 5 bases and at J to 7 bases, leaving 6 bases not matched to a gene. CDR1 and CDR2 from the germline V gene are LNHDA and SQIVND (reference sequence). The CDR3 has 15 residues. The CDR3 nucleotides read TGTGCCAGTAGTCTGAGGACTAGCGGGAGGGCTGAGCAGTACTTC. It specifies CASSLRTSGRAEQYF.